Listed below are T cell receptor beta chains from one sample, sequenced in a study of T cells in Graves' hyperthyroidism and ophthalmopathy. TCRdb passed the multiplex PCR reads through MiXCR, listing each CDR3 protein once. This table holds roughly 700,000 distinct CDR3 sequences, 30% to 40% found once. Sequencing was performed on blood. These receptors all stem from a woman aged 40 to 55 with Graves' hyperthyroidism. Both conserved end residues are part of each CDR3. Each record gives: CDR3 protein, V gene, D gene, clone size. A D gene is named only where the DNA matches it firmly. Clone sizes are given selectively: once, few, many, or a class where the clone is expanded.

CDR3 protein: CASSLSTGGQETQYF
V gene: TRBV4-3
D gene: TRBD1
clone size: NA

CDR3 protein: CSARDRVSTPQHF
V gene: TRBV20-1
D gene: NA
clone size: many

CDR3 protein: CASSLIGGGTGKTFF
V gene: TRBV7-2
D gene: TRBD1
clone size: NA

CDR3 protein: CASSLGGGTGGKGYGYTF
V gene: TRBV12-3/TRBV12-4
D gene: TRBD1
clone size: once

CDR3 protein: CASSQGGGRAYEQYF
V gene: TRBV7-2
D gene: NA
clone size: few

CDR3 protein: CASSRRPTTYEQYF
V gene: TRBV5-6
D gene: NA
clone size: few

CDR3 protein: CASSRDIQETQYF
V gene: TRBV12-3/TRBV12-4
D gene: NA
clone size: many

CDR3 protein: CASSEVEAVGGEQYF
V gene: TRBV2
D gene: NA
clone size: NA

CDR3 protein: CASTGGIGNTEAFF
V gene: TRBV6-5
D gene: NA
clone size: few

CDR3 protein: CASSVGQSYEQYF
V gene: TRBV5-4
D gene: NA
clone size: many

CDR3 protein: CAISYSKVGQGQNGYTF
V gene: TRBV10-3
D gene: TRBD1
clone size: NA

CDR3 protein: CASSQTGFRTEAFF
V gene: TRBV4-3
D gene: NA
clone size: many

CDR3 protein: CARSLVSGGNTEAFF
V gene: TRBV7-2
D gene: NA
clone size: NA

CDR3 protein: CASSRTALGAFF
V gene: TRBV2
D gene: NA
clone size: many

CDR3 protein: CSARGQDSYEQYF
V gene: TRBV20-1
D gene: NA
clone size: NA

CDR3 protein: CSARDSDTDTEAFF
V gene: TRBV20-1
D gene: NA
clone size: few

CDR3 protein: CASSFGPGGEAFF
V gene: TRBV7-3
D gene: NA
clone size: many

CDR3 protein: CASSFAGGVGEKLFF
V gene: TRBV7-2
D gene: NA
clone size: NA

CDR3 protein: CASSDSGQGAAEAFF
V gene: TRBV6-4
D gene: TRBD1
clone size: NA

CDR3 protein: CAGLAPSSSYEQYF
V gene: TRBV19
D gene: NA
clone size: many

CDR3 protein: CSARLIQGRSNQPQHF
V gene: TRBV20-1
D gene: NA
clone size: few

CDR3 protein: CASSQVTGSGAGGYTF
V gene: TRBV4-3
D gene: TRBD1
clone size: NA

CDR3 protein: CASSPRQGNDEQYF
V gene: TRBV19
D gene: TRBD1
clone size: few

CDR3 protein: CASSSFPRQGPSYEQYF
V gene: TRBV7-8
D gene: TRBD1
clone size: few

CDR3 protein: CASSLLGGRGPYEQYF
V gene: TRBV4-3
D gene: NA
clone size: NA

CDR3 protein: CASSLEPGSSYEQYF
V gene: TRBV7-9
D gene: NA
clone size: many

CDR3 protein: CASSLSRADTEAFF
V gene: TRBV28
D gene: NA
clone size: NA

CDR3 protein: CASSQERGRGGPWMNTEAFF
V gene: TRBV14
D gene: NA
clone size: NA